Below, one T cell receptor beta chain is given with its context. The antigen remains unidentified. TCRdb derives one entry per CDR3 protein from the 5' RACE reads, leaving out DNA. This specimen shows about 330,000 distinct CDR3 sequences; the ten leading clones hold around 2%. This record belongs to a study of monozygotic twins with inflammatory bowel disease. Whole-study findings and limits: It was in IBD patients that TCRbeta diversity (inverse Simpson) was lower than in healthy co-twins. Patient repertoires may carry noise from differing immunosuppressive treatments.

The CDR3 runs 14 residues. Germline lookup yields CDR1 SEHNR and CDR2 FQNEAQ (reference sequence). The sequence derives from a human donor with ulcerative colitis or Crohn's disease, or a healthy co-twin of an affected twin (not recorded which). The genes are TRBV7-9 and TRBJ2-5; TCRdb names TRBD2, which stays unverified in the absence of DNA. Sequencing used blood. The CDR3 protein is CASSPTSPGETQYF.